This T cell receptor beta chain appears in the sequencing data of a study of response to subunit inactivated influenza vaccine. TCRdb fed the RT-PCR reads into MiXCR, producing one record per CDR3 protein. The sample has hundreds of thousands of distinct CDR3 sequences, 6.5% to 8% seen once. Germline V lookup: CDR1 DFQATT, CDR2 SNEGSKA (reference sequence). Trimming at V came to 5 bases and at J to 5 bases, leaving 1 base not matched to a gene. The CDR3 loop spans 11 amino acids. This clonotype was counted between two and nine times. Its antigen is not known. Study results and caveats: Authors proposed each seasonal influenza vaccination draws in few new T cells.

This TCR was recovered from a man aged 50 to 69 who received an inactivated influenza vaccine. Material: PBMCs from blood, obtained about 23 months after vaccination. The chain uses TRBV20-1 and TRBJ2-3, with 7 bases matching TRBD1. CDR3 nucleotides: TGCAGTGCTTACAGGGGAGATACGCAGTATTTT. It encodes CSAYRGDTQYF.